Following are 21 T cell receptor beta chains from one sample sequenced in a study of Graves' ophthalmopathy and Graves' hyperthyroidism (dated by TCRdb to 2016 to 2019). Instrument on record: Illumina HiSeq 2000. For repertoire sequencing, the TCR beta CDR3 regions were amplified from RNA transcripts. A first-round RT-PCR used HTBI primers with the Qiagen OneStep RT-PCR kit, followed by a second-round multiplex PCR, size selection and purification. TCRdb trimmed the raw reads at Q25, called clones with MiXCR and kept productive beta chains. Each entry merges the rows of one CDR3 protein and shows their most common DNA and genes. Counted in this sample were more than 150,000 distinct CDR3 sequences; over 35% of them appeared once. Approximately 5.5% of the sample is taken by the ten largest. Sample: peripheral blood. These TCRs come from a woman aged 40 to 50 with Graves' ophthalmopathy. Donor details come from another sample of the same person, matched by shared clones.

The chain has TRBV27 and TRBJ1-5, with D unclear. The germline V and J ends were trimmed by 4 bases and 0 bases, with 10 bases remaining between them. Germline CDR1 reads MNHEY; CDR2 reads SMNVEV (reference sequence). CDR3 size: 15 residues. The CDR3 is CASSSTKYSNQPQHF. In DNA, the CDR3 is TGTGCCAGCAGTTCTACGAAATATAGCAATCAGCCCCAGCATTTT.

Only a few counts were recorded for this clonotype. J is TRBJ1-1 and V is TRBV11-2; 7 bases match TRBD1. Germline values: CDR1 SGHAT, CDR2 FQNNGV. J gave up 10 bases and V 4 bases, and 12 bases lay outside the gene matches. This CDR3 is built from 14 residues. The CDR3, as DNA: TGTGCCAGCAGCTCCACATGGTCGACAGGGTTAGCTTTCTTT. It codes for CASSSTWSTGLAFF.

This clonotype was counted only a few times. The chain uses TRBV12-3 or TRBV12-4 and TRBJ2-7, with a weak D call TRBD2 (5 bases). This CDR3 is 13 amino acids long. Trimming shortened V by 6 bases and J by 1 base, and 10 bases separated the two germline ends. The CDR3 spells CASSRERSYEQYF. The CDR3 DNA sequence: TGTGCCAGCAGCCGTGAGCGGTCCTACGAGCAGTACTTC.

This clonotype was picked up many times. In DNA, the CDR3 is TGTGCCAGCAGGGATCCGGGACTCTTGAACACTGAAGCTTTCTTT. Its protein product is CASRDPGLLNTEAFF. The chain has TRBV6-1 and TRBJ1-1; perhaps TRBD1 as D (5 bases). Germline V gene sequence: CDR1 MNHNS, CDR2 SASEGT. This CDR3 region has 15 residues. Deletions cut 6 bases from V and 0 bases from J, with 14 bases between.

This clonotype was seen repeatedly, ten times or more. The J gene is TRBJ1-5, the V gene TRBV6-5; TRBD1 might be the D (6 bases). The CDR3 consists of 15 residues. In germline, CDR1 is MNHEY, CDR2 SVGAGI. The V end was cut by 2 bases, the J end by 0 bases, with 8 bases between. CDR3 region: CASSYRGNSNQPQHF. The CDR3 bases are TGTGCCAGCAGTTACAGGGGGAATAGCAATCAGCCCCAGCATTTT.

The chain is built from TRBV6-2 or TRBV6-3 and TRBJ2-2; perhaps TRBD2 as D (7 bases). CDR3 length: 17 amino acids. The V end was cut by 7 bases, the J end by 4 bases, with 22 bases between. Germline assignment: CDR1 MNHEY and CDR2 SVGEGT. The chain's CDR3 is CASTDDGGALSTGELFF. The CDR3 DNA follows: TGTGCCAGCACCGATGATGGGGGGGCGCTCAGCACCGGGGAGCTGTTTTTT.

The rearrangement joins TRBV2 to TRBJ2-7; TRBD2 might be the D (5 bases). V lost 3 bases and J lost 7, with 19 bases in between. CDR1 and CDR2 from the germline V gene are SNHLY and FYNNEI. This CDR3 is built from 15 residues. The DNA for the CDR3 is TGTGCCAGCAGTGAGCTAGCCTCCGGGCTTGGGGAGCAGTACTTC. This sequence encodes CASSELASGLGEQYF. The full variable domain, in which reference TRBV2 and TRBJ2-7 provide the parts outside the CDR3, is EPEVTQTPSHQVTQMGQEVILRCVPISNHLYFYWYRQILGQKVEFLVSFYNNEISEKSEIFDDQFSVERPDGSNFTLKIRSTKLEDSAMYFCASSELASGLGEQYFGPGTRLTVT.

In this sample, this clonotype turned up a few times. The V call is TRBV7-2, the J call TRBJ1-6; perhaps TRBD1 as D (6 bases). CDR3 length equals 13 residues. V was cut by 7 bases and J by 10 bases, with 14 bases left in between. In germline, CDR1 is SGHTA, CDR2 FQGNSA. The CDR3 loop reads CASNPQGGSPLHF. The CDR3 DNA is TGTGCCAGCAATCCACAGGGAGGGTCACCCCTCCACTTT.

The chain recombines TRBV6-5 with TRBJ1-1, with D uncertain. The V end was cut by 8 bases, the J end by 3 bases, with 10 bases between. This CDR3 spans 12 amino acids. CDR1 MNHEY and CDR2 SVGAGI come from the germline V gene. The CDR3 region is CASLGLDTEAFF. The CDR3, as DNA: TGTGCCAGCCTAGGGTTGGACACTGAAGCTTTCTTT.

This clonotype has a count of ten or more. This sequence joins TRBV12-3 or TRBV12-4 and TRBJ1-2; possible D gene TRBD1, 6 bases. Deletions cut 3 bases from V and 6 bases from J, with 20 bases between. This CDR3 spans 16 amino acids. CDR3 bases: TGTGCCAGCAGTTTGGGGGCAGGGGCACGGGTGGATGGCTACACCTTC. Its protein product is CASSLGAGARVDGYTF.

The V gene is TRBV20-1, the J gene TRBJ1-1; possible D gene TRBD1, 5 bases. V was cut by 3 bases and J by 6 bases, with 11 bases left in between. Germline V gene lookup returns CDR1 DFQATT and CDR2 SNEGSKA (reference sequence). CDR3 length: 12 residues. The CDR3 coding sequence is TGCAGTGCTAGTAACAGGATTCCTGAAGCTTTCTTT. It encodes CSASNRIPEAFF.

This clonotype was detected many times. V and J are TRBV12-3 or TRBV12-4 and TRBJ2-2; TRBD2 matches 8 bases. V trimming: 2 bases; J trimming: 3 bases; junction bases outside the gene matches: 8. The CDR3 runs to 17 residues. The CDR3 protein is CASSLLRGGLDTGELFF. CDR3 bases: TGTGCCAGCAGTTTATTACGGGGGGGGCTTGACACCGGGGAGCTGTTTTTT.

V and J are TRBV6-5 and TRBJ1-1; D is perhaps TRBD1 (6 bases). The CDR3 runs 15 residues. Germline V lookup: CDR1 MNHEY, CDR2 SVGAGI. Trimming pared 5 bases from V and 4 bases from J, leaving 17 bases between. CDR3 sequence (DNA): TGTGCCAGCAGTAACAAAGGGGGTTTCGGCACTGAAGCTTTCTTT. This sequence encodes CASSNKGGFGTEAFF.

This clonotype occurred many times. V gene TRBV12-3 or TRBV12-4 combines with J gene TRBJ2-7; D is uncertain. This CDR3 is 13 amino acids long. Between the trimmed V and J ends, which lost 3 bases and 0 bases, there was a span of 6 bases. The CDR3 spells CASSLSNSYEQYF. Written as DNA, the CDR3 is TGTGCCAGCAGTTTGTCTAACTCCTACGAGCAGTACTTC.

This clonotype was picked up many times. This chain links TRBV24-1 with TRBJ2-5, with D perhaps matching TRBD1 (6 bases). From germline, CDR1 is KGHDR and CDR2 SFDVKD. Trimming pared 1 base from V and 4 bases from J, leaving 9 bases between. This CDR3 comprises 14 residues. The CDR3 protein is CATSDLQGVETQYF. The DNA for the CDR3 is TGTGCCACCAGTGATTTACAGGGAGTAGAGACCCAGTACTTC.

This sequence joins TRBV6-5 and TRBJ1-6, with 9 bases matching TRBD1. Germline loops: CDR1 MNHEY, CDR2 SVGAGI. Trimming removed 4 bases from V and 6 bases from J; junction bases left unmatched: 4. The CDR3 length is 15 residues. The CDR3 loop reads CASSSGQGVNSPLHF. The DNA of the CDR3 is TGTGCCAGCAGTTCGGGACAGGGTGTTAATTCACCCCTCCACTTT.

This CDR3 reads CASSYPGLANTGELFF. The CDR3 DNA reads TGTGCCAGCAGTTACCCGGGACTAGCGAACACCGGGGAGCTGTTTTTT. The chain joins TRBV6-2 or TRBV6-3 to TRBJ2-2; TRBD2 aligns across 8 bases. CDR3 length equals 16 residues. J lost 0 bases, V lost 2 bases, and 2 bases had no gene match. Germline V gene lookup returns CDR1 MNHEY and CDR2 SVGEGT.

The table lists this clonotype with many counts. The CDR3 DNA is TGTGCCTGGAGTGTATTTACCGATCAGCCCCAGCATTTT. Protein product: CAWSVFTDQPQHF. This rearrangement joins TRBV30 to TRBJ1-5; no definite D call. The V and J ends lost 0 bases and 5 bases respectively, with 8 bases between them. This CDR3 has 13 amino acids. CDR1 and CDR2 from the germline V gene are GTSNPN and SVGIG (reference sequence).

Ten or more counts support this clonotype. The chain uses TRBV3-1 and TRBJ1-3; D gene unclear. V gave up 7 bases and J gave up 0 bases, with 7 bases separating them. CDR3 size: 13 residues. Per the germline V gene, CDR1 is LGHDT and CDR2 is YNNKEL (reference sequence). CDR3 region: CASTEDSGNTIYF. The CDR3 DNA follows: TGTGCCAGCACCGAAGACTCTGGAAACACCATATATTTT.

The chain has TRBV6-2 or TRBV6-3 and TRBJ2-7; 7 nucleotides align to TRBD2. V gave up 2 bases and J gave up 2 bases; unmatched junction bases: 6. Germline CDR1 is MNHEY and CDR2 is SVGEGT. The CDR3 consists of 15 residues. The CDR3 is CASSYPLAFTYEQYF. CDR3 in DNA: TGTGCCAGCAGTTACCCACTAGCGTTCACCTACGAGCAGTACTTC.

This clonotype rates as medium-sized. The V and J genes are TRBV6-2 or TRBV6-3 and TRBJ1-2, with D perhaps TRBD1 (5 bases). CDR1 and CDR2 from the germline V gene are MNHEY and SVGEGT. The V and J ends lost 0 bases and 7 bases respectively, with 6 bases between them. The CDR3 spans 12 residues. The DNA of the CDR3 is TGTGCCAGCAGTTACTCGCAGGGTGGCTACACCTTC. Its translation: CASSYSQGGYTF.